The 14 T cell receptor beta chains below come from one sample, sequenced in a study of T cell responses to AZD1222 COVID-19 vaccine. The table came from immunoSEQ multiplex PCR; TCRdb's copy has only in-frame clones and leaves some out. The table has about 160,000 clones, 80% to 90% seen once. The specimen comprised peripheral blood, sampled on day 0 of AZD1222 vaccination. Source of these receptors: an adult in good health.

The chain carries TRBV2 and TRBJ2-7, with TRBD1 identical over 9 bases. Germline V gives CDR1 SNHLY, CDR2 FYNNEI. Unmatched junction bases numbered 7, after V lost 7 bases and J lost 6 bases. This CDR3 is built from 13 residues. As DNA, the CDR3 is TGTGCCAGCAAAAAGGGACAGGGACCCGAGCAGTACGTC. Its translation: CASKKGQGPEQYV.

This sequence joins TRBV4-2 and TRBJ2-7; TRBD1 is a possible D gene (6 bases). The V end lost 1 base, the J end lost 2 bases, and 12 bases lay between the germline ends. The germline V gene encodes CDR1 LGHNA and CDR2 YNFKEQ. CDR3 length: 15 amino acids. CDR3 sequence reads: CASSQVGQGPYEQYF. CDR3 DNA sequence: TGTGCCAGCAGCCAAGTGGGCCAGGGGCCCTACGAGCAGTACTTC.

The chain combines TRBV9 with TRBJ1-5; D not resolved. CDR1 SGDLS and CDR2 YYNGEE come from the germline V gene. V was clipped by 4 bases and J by 0 bases, with 11 bases between them. The CDR3 loop spans 15 amino acids. CDR3 sequence reads: CASSPSGVSNQPQHF. DNA of the CDR3: TGTGCCAGCAGCCCAAGCGGGGTTAGCAATCAGCCCCAGCATTTT.

The chain combines TRBV28 with TRBJ1-1, with 7 bases matching TRBD1. The V gene end was trimmed by 7 bases and the J gene end by 10 bases; junction bases not matched to a gene: 6. The germline CDR1 and CDR2 sequences are MDHEN and SYDVKM. CDR3 length: 11 amino acids. The CDR3 spells CASKWDSAAFF. The DNA of the CDR3 is TGTGCCAGCAAATGGGACAGCGCAGCTTTCTTT.

The chain has TRBV3-1 (or the pseudogene TRBV3-2) and TRBJ1-1; unclear D gene. Germline V CDR1 and CDR2: LGHDT, YNNKEL (reference sequence). V lost 5 bases and J 4 bases, leaving 14 bases between the germline ends. This CDR3 comprises 14 residues. CDR3 DNA sequence: TGTGCCAGCAGCGATACCCTTTTGGGCACTGAAGCTTTCTTT. This translates into CASSDTLLGTEAFF.

The chain carries TRBV18 and TRBJ2-1; 9 bases are a match to TRBD1. Per germline, CDR1 KGHSH and CDR2 LQKENI. This CDR3 is 15 amino acids long. V shed 4 bases and J 2 bases; nucleotides not matched to a gene: 3. The CDR3 is CASSLGTGTYNEQFF. For the CDR3, the DNA is TGTGCCAGCTCACTCGGGACAGGGACCTACAATGAGCAGTTCTTC.

The V gene is TRBV9, the J gene TRBJ2-1; the match to TRBD2 covers 9 bases. This CDR3 contains 15 residues. With V trimmed by 5 bases and J by 0 bases, 3 bases remained unmatched. Germline V gives CDR1 SGDLS, CDR2 YYNGEE. CDR3 coding DNA: TGTGCCAGCAGTAGCGGGGGCAGCTCCTACAATGAGCAGTTCTTC. Its translation: CASSSGGSSYNEQFF.

This rearrangement joins TRBV27 to TRBJ1-1; D is undetermined. The germline V and J ends were trimmed by 1 base and 4 bases, with 10 bases remaining between them. The germline CDR1 and CDR2 sequences are MNHEY and SMNVEV (reference sequence). This CDR3 comprises 14 residues. The CDR3 sequence is CASSLFRGGTEAFF. Written as DNA, the CDR3 is TGTGCCAGCAGTTTATTCCGGGGTGGCACTGAAGCTTTCTTT.

The chain uses TRBV7-9 and TRBJ1-1; no clear D gene. Germline CDR1 and CDR2: SEHNR and FQNEAQ (reference sequence). The ends were cut back, 5 bases at V and 5 bases at J, with 9 bases in the middle. The CDR3 covers 12 residues. CDR3 coding DNA: TGTGCCAGCAGCCGGACGCTTACTGAAGCTTTCTTT. It is translated as CASSRTLTEAFF.

The genes are TRBV5-4 and TRBJ1-1, with D possibly TRBD1 on 6 matching bases. CDR3 length equals 19 residues. V lost 2 bases and J lost 0, with 23 bases in between. Germline V gene data show CDR1 as SGHNT and CDR2 as YYREEE (reference sequence). CDR3 amino acids: CASSFAQYIAGAMNTEAFF. DNA of the CDR3: TGTGCCAGCAGCTTTGCTCAGTACATCGCAGGGGCCATGAACACTGAAGCTTTCTTT.

This chain links TRBV6-5 with TRBJ2-7, with a weak D call TRBD2 (5 bases). V lost 6 bases and J lost 2, with 17 bases in between. The germline gives CDR1 MNHEY, CDR2 SVGAGI. The CDR3 consists of 15 residues. The CDR3 nucleotides are TGTGCCAGCAGAGCTCTAGGGAGAGGACCCTACGAGCAGTACTTC. Protein product: CASRALGRGPYEQYF.

This clone turned up a few times. This sequence joins TRBV4-1 and TRBJ2-5; 12 bases align to TRBD2. Germline V gene lookup returns CDR1 MGHRA and CDR2 YSYEKL. The CDR3 runs to 16 residues. J was trimmed by 5 bases and V by 1 base; bases with no gene match: 5. CDR3: CASSQVLAGGQETQYF. The CDR3 coding sequence is TGCGCCAGCAGCCAAGTGCTAGCGGGGGGGCAGGAGACCCAGTACTTC.

The V gene is TRBV19, the J gene TRBJ2-7; 7 positions agree with TRBD1. V shed 10 bases, J shed 6 bases, and the junction held 9 bases outside the gene matches. This CDR3 has 12 residues. In germline, CDR1 is LNHDA, CDR2 SQIVND (reference sequence). CDR3: CATRQGMSEQYF. In nucleotides, the CDR3 is TGTGCCACCCGACAGGGAATGAGCGAGCAGTACTTC.

The CDR3 DNA is TGTGCCAGTCAAAGGCAGGGACGAACTGAAGCTTTCTTT. Translation gives CASQRQGRTEAFF. The chain couples TRBV27 to TRBJ1-1; D may be TRBD1 (5 bases). Looked up from germline, CDR1 is MNHEY and CDR2 is SMNVEV (reference sequence). Deletions cut 9 bases from V and 5 bases from J, with 16 bases between. The CDR3 runs 13 residues.